The clone carrying this T cell receptor beta chain appeared many times. Its antigen is unidentified. 5'RACE template switching produced TCR cDNA carrying a universal primer site and UMIs. TCRdb analysed the 5' RACE reads with MiXCR anew, one entry per CDR3 protein. The sample carries about 220,000 distinct CDR3 sequences, around 6.7% recorded once. CDR1 is SGHTA, CDR2 FQGNSA, per germline. The junction had 0 bases not matched to a gene; V was cut back by 6 bases and J by 10 bases. The CDR3 is 12 amino acids. This record belongs to a study of T cells after yellow fever vaccination. Study-level findings and limits: Just a small share of clonotypes turned up in the CD4 compartment as well as the CD8 compartment. Once the booster was given, most primary-vaccination clones reappeared, at about 96% for CD4 and more than 85% for CD8.

This specimen was CD4+ T cells sorted from PBMCs, taken on the day of the yellow fever booster vaccination. This TCR was recovered from a young man who received the YFV17D yellow fever vaccine. The V call is TRBV7-2, the J call TRBJ2-1, with TRBD2 identical over 13 bases. DNA of the CDR3: TGTGCCAGCAGGGGACTAGCGGGAGAGCAGTTCTTC. Protein product: CASRGLAGEQFF.